This TCR beta chain was captured by sequencing in a study of blood T cell repertoires in COVID-19. The wider study: COVID-19 samples from acute and convalescent phases originated in the United States, Italy and Spain. The cDNA or gDNA used as material had been derived from T cells, B-cell-depleted T cells, or PBMCs.

The V and J ends lost 3 bases and 4 bases respectively, with 7 bases between them. The CDR3 has 12 amino acids. From germline, CDR1 is SGHDT and CDR2 YYEEEE. Original processing methods: Researchers report that nucleated cell counts were estimated from reference gene primer amplification. Clones were sequenced by immunoSEQ multiplex PCR, and TCRdb holds only the in-frame ones, with some missing. That table is the source of V, J and clone size, and D and trimming were worked out from the DNA. The profile shows 150,000 or so clones, 70% to 85% of them singletons. The J gene is TRBJ1-1, the V gene TRBV5-6; a weak D match, TRBD1 (6 bases). The sequenced sample was peripheral blood. The receptor was derived from a woman aged 80 or older with acute or convalescent COVID-19. The CDR3 protein is CASSSGVTEAFF. CDR3 in DNA: TGTGCCAGCAGCTCAGGGGTCACTGAAGCTTTCTTT.